This T cell receptor (beta chain) was captured by sequencing in a study of T cell responses to AZD1222 COVID-19 vaccine. Sequencing was performed with immunoSEQ multiplex PCR; in TCRdb, only in-frame clones are kept and a portion is missing. The data hold 65,000 to 95,000 clones, with 70% to 90% observed a single time. There are 14 residues in the CDR3. Germline loops: CDR1 SNHLY, CDR2 FYNNEI. The germline V and J ends were trimmed by 6 bases and 3 bases, with 15 bases remaining between them. The chain uses TRBV2 and TRBJ2-7; D is unclear. Sample: peripheral blood, taken on day 0 of AZD1222 vaccination. The TCR was taken from an adult in good health. Here the CDR3 DNA reads TGTGCCAGCAGAAGAAGGAGCGAGATCTACGAGCAGTACTTC. Protein product: CASRRRSEIYEQYF.